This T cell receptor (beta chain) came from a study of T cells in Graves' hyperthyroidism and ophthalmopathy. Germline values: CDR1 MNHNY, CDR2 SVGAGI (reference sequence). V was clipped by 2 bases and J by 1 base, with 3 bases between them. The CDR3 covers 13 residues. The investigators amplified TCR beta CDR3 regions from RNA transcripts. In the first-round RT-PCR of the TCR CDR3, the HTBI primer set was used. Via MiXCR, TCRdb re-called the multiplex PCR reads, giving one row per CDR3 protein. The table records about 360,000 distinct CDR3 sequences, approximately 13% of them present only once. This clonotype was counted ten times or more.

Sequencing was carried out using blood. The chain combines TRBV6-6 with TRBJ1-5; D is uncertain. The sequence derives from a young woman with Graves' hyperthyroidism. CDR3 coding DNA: TGTGCCAGCAGTTACCAAAGCAATCAGCCCCAGCATTTT. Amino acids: CASSYQSNQPQHF.